This T cell receptor beta chain was captured by sequencing in a study of graft-versus-host responses after intestinal transplantation. Study at large: Anti-thymocyte globulin induction, then tacrolimus and steroids for about three years, went to all recipients.

Assay used: immunoSEQ multiplex PCR; TCRdb lists only in-frame clones, some missing. This table has about 63,000 clones, around nine tenths appearing once. Findings and limits, study-wide: Peak circulating GvH clone levels were associated with early post-transplant HvG declines. Allografts of one patient group, those with graft-donor T cell macrochimerism, had high graft-versus-host to host-versus-graft clonal ratios. There were GvH clones found in recipient marrow, and some of them appeared first in ileum or blood.

Between the trimmed V and J ends, which lost 2 bases and 5 bases, there was a span of 13 bases. The CDR3 totals 14 residues. From germline, CDR1 is MGHRA and CDR2 YSYEKL. Remarks on this clone: What it binds is unknown.

Tissue processing of the graft released intraepithelial and lamina propria lymphocytes from it. The TCR originated in a human patient who received an intestinal transplant, so some T cells may come from the graft donor. J is TRBJ2-7 and V is TRBV4-1; no clear D. This sample comprised ileum tissue, obtained 357 days after transplant. The CDR3 bases are TGCGCCAGCAGCCAACGGTGGTCGGAGAACGAGCAGTACTTC. Its protein product is CASSQRWSENEQYF.